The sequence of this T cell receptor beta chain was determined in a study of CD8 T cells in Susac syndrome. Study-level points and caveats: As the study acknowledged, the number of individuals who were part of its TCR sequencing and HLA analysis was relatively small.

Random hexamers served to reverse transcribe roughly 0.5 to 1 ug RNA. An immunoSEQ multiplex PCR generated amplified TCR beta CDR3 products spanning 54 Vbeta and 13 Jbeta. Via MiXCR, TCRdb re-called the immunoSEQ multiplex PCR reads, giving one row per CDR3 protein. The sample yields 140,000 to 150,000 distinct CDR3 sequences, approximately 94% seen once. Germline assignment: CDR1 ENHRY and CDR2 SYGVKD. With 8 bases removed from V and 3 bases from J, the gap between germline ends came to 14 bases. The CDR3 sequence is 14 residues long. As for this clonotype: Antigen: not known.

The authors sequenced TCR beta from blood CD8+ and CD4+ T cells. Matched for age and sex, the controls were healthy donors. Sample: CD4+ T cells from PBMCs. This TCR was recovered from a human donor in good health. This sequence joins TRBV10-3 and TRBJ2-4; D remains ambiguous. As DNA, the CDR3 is TGTGCCATCGAAGACCCGGTCGGCAAAAACATTCAGTACTTC. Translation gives CAIEDPVGKNIQYF.